These T cell receptor beta chains were read from a single sample in a study of chemoradiotherapy in HPV16-positive cancers. This table comes from immunoSEQ multiplex PCR, and its TCRdb copy is limited to in-frame clones, with some not included. The table has around 5,300 clones, 85% to 90% seen once; the top ten hold around 2.4%. The sample here was tumor tissue, taken from a patient who underwent chemoradiotherapy. The source is a human donor with HPV-associated anogenital cancer. Each CDR3 is given with its conserved first and last residue. D genes are given only for firm matches. Size is stated for part of the rows, as once, few or many counts, or as a class when the clone is expanded.

CASSSGQMNTEAFF | TGCGCCAGCAGCTCCGGACAAATGAACACTGAAGCTTTCTTT | NA | TRBV5-1 | NA | TRBJ1-1
CASSLGVWGSSGNTIYF | TGTGCCAGCAGCTTAGGAGTATGGGGATCCTCTGGAAACACCATATATTTT | NA | TRBV7-8 | NA | TRBJ1-3
CAWSVQGGPNEKLFF | TGTGCCTGGAGTGTACAGGGAGGGCCTAATGAAAAACTGTTTTTT | NA | TRBV30 | NA | TRBJ1-4
CASSPRAASSGNTIYF | TGTGCCAGCAGCCCCCGGGCGGCTAGCTCTGGAAACACCATATATTTT | NA | TRBV21-1 | NA | TRBJ1-3
CASSLIGGRSSNEQFF | TGCGCCAGCAGCTTAATCGGCGGGAGGTCGTCCAATGAGCAGTTCTTC | NA | TRBV5-1 | TRBD2 | TRBJ2-1
CASSLVEAGGLSDTQYF | TGTGCCAGCAGCTTAGTTGAGGCGGGAGGGCTATCTGATACGCAGTATTTT | NA | TRBV7-2 | TRBD2 | TRBJ2-3
CAWDRGQREQYF | TGTGCCTGGGACAGGGGGCAAAGGGAGCAGTACTTC | NA | TRBV30 | TRBD1 | TRBJ2-7
CASSATGDPNQPQHF | TGTGCCAGCAGCGCGACAGGGGACCCCAATCAGCCCCAGCATTTT | NA | TRBV7-3 | TRBD1 | TRBJ1-5
CASGLVMNRLGYNEQFF | TGTGCTAGTGGTTTGGTGATGAACAGACTGGGGTACAATGAGCAGTTCTTC | NA | TRBV12-5 | NA | TRBJ2-1
CASSLEWSANYEQYF | TGTGCCAGCAGCTTAGAATGGTCAGCTAACTACGAGCAGTACTTC | once | TRBV11-2 | NA | TRBJ2-7
CASTGNSNQPQHF | TGTGCCAGCACGGGAAATAGCAATCAGCCCCAGCATTTT | NA | TRBV2 | NA | TRBJ1-5
CASSLDGGWTPYEQYF | TGTGCCAGCAGTTTAGATGGCGGGTGGACCCCTTACGAGCAGTACTTC | NA | TRBV28 | NA | TRBJ2-7
CASSLPGQLNTEAFF | TGTGCCAGCAGTTTACCCGGCCAGCTGAACACTGAAGCTTTCTTT | NA | TRBV27 | NA | TRBJ1-1
CASSRDSSYEQYF | TGCGCCAGCAGCAGGGACAGCTCCTACGAGCAGTACTTC | NA | TRBV10-2 | TRBD1 | TRBJ2-7
CASSLDQIYEQYF | TGTGCCAGCAGCTTAGACCAAATCTACGAGCAGTACTTC | NA | TRBV7-2 | NA | TRBJ2-7
CSVGGRTGALDQPQHF | TGCAGCGTTGGAGGCCGAACAGGGGCGCTGGATCAGCCCCAGCATTTT | once | TRBV29-1 | TRBD1 | TRBJ1-5
CAIQQVPGGFYYGYTF | TGTGCCATCCAACAAGTTCCGGGAGGCTTCTACTATGGCTACACCTTC | few | TRBV28 | NA | TRBJ1-2
CATSRGRRWANVLTF | TGTGCCACCAGCAGAGGGCGCCGATGGGCCAACGTCCTGACTTTC | once | TRBV15 | NA | TRBJ2-6
CASSLDHGVGTQYF | TGTGCCAGCAGCTTAGACCACGGCGTCGGGACCCAGTACTTC | NA | TRBV7-6 | NA | TRBJ2-5
CASSRQGGSTDTQYF | TGTGCCAGTAGTAGACAGGGAGGTAGCACAGATACGCAGTATTTT | NA | TRBV19 | NA | TRBJ2-3
CASSPRGQGSEQYF | TGTGCCAGCAGCCCAAGGGGACAGGGGTCCGAGCAGTACTTC | NA | TRBV7-7 | TRBD1 | TRBJ2-7
CASSGQGAAREQFF | TGTGCCAGCAGCGGCCAGGGGGCCGCGCGGGAGCAGTTCTTC | NA | TRBV4-2 | TRBD1 | TRBJ2-1
CASGSGNSPLHF | TGCGCCAGCGGGTCTGGGAATTCACCCCTCCACTTT | NA | TRBV5-1 | NA | TRBJ1-6
CASSPTPQPQYF | TGTGCCAGCAGCCCTACCCCACAGCCCCAGTACTTC | NA | TRBV27 | NA | TRBJ2-4
CAWARTGQETQYF | TGTGCCTGGGCTAGAACAGGCCAAGAGACCCAGTACTTC | NA | TRBV30 | NA | TRBJ2-5
CASSVGTSGTYEQYF | TGTGCCAGCAGCGTGGGGACTAGCGGCACCTACGAGCAGTACTTC | NA | TRBV5-4 | TRBD2 | TRBJ2-7
CASSFAGIGNTQYF | TGTGCCAGCAGCTTCGCGGGAATAGGAAATACGCAGTATTTT | NA | TRBV7-2 | NA | TRBJ2-3
CASSLARGGVRLNTEAFF | TGTGCCAGCAGCTTAGCGCGGGGCGGAGTAAGGTTGAACACTGAAGCTTTCTTT | once | TRBV7-6 | NA | TRBJ1-1
CASSPPEPYGYTF | TGTGCCAGCTCACCACCGGAACCCTATGGCTACACCTTC | NA | TRBV18 | NA | TRBJ1-2
CSVGGRTQYF | TGCAGCGTTGGCGGGAGGACCCAGTACTTC | NA | TRBV29-1 | TRBD2 | TRBJ2-5
CASSLPTSSYEQYF | TGTGCCAGCAGCTTACCTACGTCCTCCTACGAGCAGTACTTC | NA | TRBV7-2 | NA | TRBJ2-7
CASSSPVLGNQPQHF | TGTGCCAGCAGTTCCCCCGTCTTAGGCAATCAGCCCCAGCATTTT | NA | TRBV6-6 | NA | TRBJ1-5
CASSYEGGGYYEQYF | TGTGCCAGCAGTTACGAGGGGGGGGGATACTACGAGCAGTACTTC | NA | TRBV6-7 | NA | TRBJ2-7
CASSPSRAEAFF | TGTGCCAGCAGCCCCTCCAGGGCTGAAGCTTTCTTT | NA | TRBV11-2 | NA | TRBJ1-1
CASSTGADTQYF | TGTGCCAGTAGTACAGGGGCAGATACGCAGTATTTT | few | TRBV19 | NA | TRBJ2-3
CASRRGAEGSGTEAFF | TGTGCCAGTAGGCGGGGGGCCGAAGGGTCTGGGACTGAAGCTTTCTTT | NA | TRBV19 | NA | TRBJ1-1
CASSVVPDSYGYTF | TGTGCCAGCAGCGTAGTGCCAGACTCGTATGGCTACACCTTC | NA | TRBV9 | NA | TRBJ1-2
CASMPLGLATNEKLFF | TGTGCCAGTATGCCCCTAGGGCTTGCAACTAATGAAAAACTGTTTTTT | NA | TRBV19 | NA | TRBJ1-4
CASSEGRRGAAFGEKLFF | TGTGCCAGCAGTGAAGGTCGGCGAGGGGCCGCGTTCGGGGAAAAACTGTTTTTT | few | TRBV6-1 | NA | TRBJ1-4
CASGLTPGTYTF | TGTGCTAGTGGTTTGACTCCCGGGACATACACCTTC | NA | TRBV12-5 | NA | TRBJ1-2
CASSASGANTEAFF | TGTGCCAGCAGCGCCTCAGGGGCGAACACTGAAGCTTTCTTT | NA | TRBV9 | NA | TRBJ1-1
CASSARQGGSTDTQYF | TGTGCCAGCAGCGCGAGACAGGGGGGGAGCACAGATACGCAGTATTTT | NA | TRBV7-2 | TRBD1 | TRBJ2-3
CASSVFDSGSSGNTIYF | TGTGCCAGCAGCGTATTTGACTCTGGCAGCTCTGGAAACACCATATATTTT | NA | TRBV9 | NA | TRBJ1-3
CASSFRRRHGYTF | TGTGCCAGCAGTTTCCGACGTCGACACGGCTACACCTTC | NA | TRBV28 | NA | TRBJ1-2
CASSLSPTQETQYF | TGTGCCAGCAGCTTATCTCCCACACAAGAGACCCAGTACTTC | NA | TRBV7-9 | NA | TRBJ2-5
CASSLGLAGKRETQYF | TGTGCCAGCAGCTTAGGCCTAGCGGGAAAACGAGAGACCCAGTACTTC | NA | TRBV11-2 | TRBD2 | TRBJ2-5
CASSLVAAPNQPQHF | TGTGCCAGCAGCTTAGTTGCAGCCCCTAATCAGCCCCAGCATTTT | NA | TRBV7-2 | NA | TRBJ1-5
CASSFVREGTEAFF | TGTGCCAGCAGTTTTGTCAGGGAAGGGACTGAAGCTTTCTTT | NA | TRBV28 | NA | TRBJ1-1
CASSQPPGTSGTDTQYF | TGCGCCAGCAGCCAGCCCCCCGGGACTAGCGGCACAGATACGCAGTATTTT | NA | TRBV5-1 | TRBD2 | TRBJ2-3
CASSLGTPEQFF | TGTGCCAGCAGCTTGGGGACTCCTGAGCAGTTCTTC | NA | TRBV11-1 | NA | TRBJ2-1
CASSTGLVDNEQFF | TGTGCCAGCAGTACGGGACTAGTTGACAATGAGCAGTTCTTC | NA | TRBV28 | TRBD2 | TRBJ2-1
CASSQGPGVGRRYEQYF | TGCGCCAGCAGCCAAGGCCCCGGTGTTGGCCGTCGCTACGAGCAGTACTTC | NA | TRBV4-3 | NA | TRBJ2-7
CASSFESGGTSGNTIYF | TGTGCCAGCAGCTTTGAGTCAGGCGGAACCTCTGGAAACACCATATATTTT | NA | TRBV7-9 | NA | TRBJ1-3
CASSYSSEAFF | TGTGCCAGCAGTTACTCCTCTGAAGCTTTCTTT | NA | TRBV6-5 | NA | TRBJ1-1
CASTPSGRGYEQYF | TGTGCCAGCACCCCCAGCGGGAGAGGCTACGAGCAGTACTTC | NA | TRBV6-5 | TRBD2 | TRBJ2-7
CASSITSTDYYGYTF | TGTGCCAGCAGCATTACCTCGACAGATTACTATGGCTACACCTTC | NA | TRBV7-8 | NA | TRBJ1-2
CASSQDRSGGKNIQYF | TGTGCCAGCAGCCAGGACAGGTCCGGGGGCAAAAACATTCAGTACTTC | NA | TRBV7-2 | NA | TRBJ2-4
CASSQGAGGSYNEQFF | TGCGCCAGCAGCCAAGGAGCGGGAGGCTCCTACAATGAGCAGTTCTTC | NA | TRBV4-3 | TRBD2 | TRBJ2-1
CASSLAERQPPQTQYF | TGTGCCAGCAGCTTAGCGGAGCGGCAGCCGCCACAGACCCAGTACTTC | NA | TRBV7-6 | NA | TRBJ2-5
CASSDPTGRGYTF | TGTGCCAGCAGTGACCCGACAGGGCGAGGCTACACCTTC | NA | TRBV6-1 | TRBD1 | TRBJ1-2